A selection of T cell receptor beta chains follows, all from one sample in a study of T cells in Graves' hyperthyroidism and ophthalmopathy. TCRdb reanalysed the multiplex PCR reads using MiXCR and keeps one entry per CDR3 protein. The table lists hundreds of thousands of distinct CDR3 sequences, about 15% of them singletons. Material for sequencing was blood. These receptors all come from a woman between 40 and 55 years old with Graves' hyperthyroidism. Each CDR3 is given with its conserved first and last residue. D genes are given only for firm matches. Clone size is stated in some rows and not others, as once, few, many or a class when expanded.

clone_size j_call d_call v_call cdr3_aa cdr3_nt
many TRBJ2-7 . TRBV6-1 CASSEMTALYEQYF TGTGCCAGCAGTGAAATGACAGCTTTATACGAGCAGTACTTC
many TRBJ2-2 . TRBV6-1 CASSYGLGVGFTGELFF TGTGCCAGCAGTTACGGTTTGGGCGTCGGATTCACCGGGGAGCTGTTTTTT
many TRBJ2-7 . TRBV4-1 CASSQVGGVYEQYF TGCGCCAGCAGCCAAGTAGGGGGGGTCTACGAGCAGTACTTC
many TRBJ2-5 . TRBV2 CASSRETQYF TGTGCCAGCAGTCGAGAGACCCAGTACTTC
many TRBJ2-7 TRBD2 TRBV20-1 CSAETGTSGSRYEQYF TGCAGTGCCGAAACCGGGACTAGCGGGAGTAGGTACGAGCAGTACTTC
many TRBJ2-5 . TRBV7-2 CASSSGNARETQYF TGTGCCAGCAGCTCGGGGAACGCCCGGGAGACCCAGTACTTC
many TRBJ2-3 . TRBV10-1 CASRPLNRAVIGFKDTQYF TGCGCCAGCAGGCCCCTTAATAGAGCGGTAATCGGGTTTAAAGATACGCAGTATTTT
many TRBJ2-2 . TRBV5-1 CASSLELFGAGGELFF TGCGCCAGCAGCTTGGAGCTTTTTGGGGCCGGCGGGGAGCTGTTTTTT
many TRBJ2-7 . TRBV7-9 CASSGQGYLTYEQYF TGTGCCAGCAGCGGTCAGGGATACCTTACCTACGAGCAGTACTTC
many TRBJ2-5 TRBD2 TRBV11-2 CASTPLGSGRRETQYF TGTGCCAGCACTCCTTTGGGTAGCGGGAGAAGGGAGACCCAGTACTTC
few TRBJ1-3 . TRBV7-3 CASSSQGDTIYF TGTGCCAGCAGCTCCCAGGGAGACACCATATATTTT
. TRBJ2-7 . TRBV5-1 CASSSRTTYGQYF TGCGCCAGCAGCTCTAGGACAACCTACGGGCAGTACTTC
. TRBJ2-7 TRBD2 TRBV4-1 CASSQPGLAGYYEQYF TGCGCCAGCAGCCAACCGGGACTAGCGGGATACTACGAGCAGTACTTC
many TRBJ1-5 . TRBV20-1 CSASSSPQPQHF TGCAGTGCTAGTAGCTCACCTCAGCCCCAGCATTTT
few TRBJ2-2 . TRBV24-1 CATSDLLLGSGELFF TGTGCCACCAGTGATTTGCTGCTCGGATCCGGGGAGCTGTTTTTT
many TRBJ2-7 . TRBV6-1 CASSEPGLFSSYEQYF TGTGCCAGCAGTGAACCTGGACTCTTCAGCTCCTACGAGCAGTACTTC
many TRBJ2-7 TRBD2 TRBV20-1 CSARDTTGGGYEQYF TGCAGTGCTAGAGATACAACGGGAGGTGGATACGAGCAGTACTTC
many TRBJ1-2 . TRBV20-1 CSAESYYGYTF TGCAGTGCTGAAAGCTACTATGGCTACACCTTC
few TRBJ1-1 . TRBV2 CASSVNTEASF TGTGCCAGCAGCGTGAACACTGAAGCTTCCTTT
many TRBJ1-6 TRBD1 TRBV13 CASSLGGTGGSPLHF TGTGCCAGCAGCTTAGGAGGGACAGGGGGTTCACCCCTCCACTTT
many TRBJ2-7 TRBD1 TRBV28 CASSFYGTGNNEQYF TGTGCCAGCAGTTTCTATGGGACAGGGAACAACGAGCAGTACTTC
many TRBJ2-7 . TRBV20-1 CSAPAEVTREQYF TGCAGTGCTCCAGCGGAGGTGACGAGGGAGCAGTACTTC
few TRBJ2-3 . TRBV7-9 CASSLATGGGTDTQYF TGTGCCAGCAGCTTAGCAACAGGGGGGGGCACAGATACGCAGTATTTT